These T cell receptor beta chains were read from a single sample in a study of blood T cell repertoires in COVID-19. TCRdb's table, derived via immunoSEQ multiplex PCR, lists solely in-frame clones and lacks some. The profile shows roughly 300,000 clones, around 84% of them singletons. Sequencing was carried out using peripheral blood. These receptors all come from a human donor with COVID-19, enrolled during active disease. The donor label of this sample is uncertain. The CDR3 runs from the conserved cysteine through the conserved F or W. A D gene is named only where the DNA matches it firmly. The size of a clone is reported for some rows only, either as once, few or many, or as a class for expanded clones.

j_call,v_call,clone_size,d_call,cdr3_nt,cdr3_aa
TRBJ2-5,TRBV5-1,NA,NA,TGCGCCAGCAGCCAGGGGGGTGAGGAGACCCAGTACTTC,CASSQGGEETQYF
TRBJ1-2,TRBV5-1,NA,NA,TGCGCCAGCAGCTTGGTTGCGCGGGAGGGCTACACCTTC,CASSLVAREGYTF
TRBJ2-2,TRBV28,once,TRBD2,TGTGCCAGCAATAAACCGGGACTAGCGGGAGTGGTGACCGGGGAGCTGTTTTTT,CASNKPGLAGVVTGELFF
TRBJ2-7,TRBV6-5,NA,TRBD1,TGTGCCAGCAGCGAGACAGGGTTGCGGTACTTC,CASSETGLRYF
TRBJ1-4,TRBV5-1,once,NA,TGCGCCAGCAGCTTGCAAACAGCCGGTAATGAAAAACTGTTTTTT,CASSLQTAGNEKLFF
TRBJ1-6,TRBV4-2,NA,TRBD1,TGTGCCAGCAGCCAAGCCGGGACAGGGGGCTCGCCCCTCCACTTT,CASSQAGTGGSPLHF
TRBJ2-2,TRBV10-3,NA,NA,TGTGCCATCAGATCGGGACAATGGAACACCGGGGAGCTGTTTTTT,CAIRSGQWNTGELFF
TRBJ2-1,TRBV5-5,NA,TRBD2,TGTGCCAGCAGCTTGCGCCGGGGGGGCAGCTCCTACAATGAGCAGTTCTTC,CASSLRRGGSSYNEQFF
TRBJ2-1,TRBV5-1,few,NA,TGCGCCAGCAGCTTGATGGAGTACCAGTTCTTC,CASSLMEYQFF
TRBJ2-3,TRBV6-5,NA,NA,TGTGCCAGCAGTTACTCGTCCCCCGGCGGGGCAGATACGCAGTATTTT,CASSYSSPGGADTQYF
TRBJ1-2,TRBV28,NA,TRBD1,TGTGCCAGCTGGACAGGGGCGCCATATGGCTACACCTTC,CASWTGAPYGYTF
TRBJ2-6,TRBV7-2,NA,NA,TGTGCCAGCAGCCCTCCCCTCGGGTCTGGGGCCAACGTCCTGACTTTC,CASSPPLGSGANVLTF
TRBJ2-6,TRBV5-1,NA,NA,TGCGCCAGCAGTACTTCAGGGACTGGGGCCAACGTCCTGACTTTC,CASSTSGTGANVLTF
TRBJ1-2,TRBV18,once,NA,TGTGCCAGCTCACCAGTAGGGGTCTATGGCTACACCTTC,CASSPVGVYGYTF
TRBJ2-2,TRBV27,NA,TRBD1,TGTGCCAGCAGTTACGACAGGGTGGGCCCCGGGGAGCTGTTTTTT,CASSYDRVGPGELFF
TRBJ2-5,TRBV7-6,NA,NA,TGTGCCAGTCGTGGCGCTAGTATGGAAGAGACCCAGTACTTC,CASRGASMEETQYF
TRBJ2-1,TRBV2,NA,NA,TGTGCCAGCAGTGATTCGAGGTTCAATGAGCAGTTCTTC,CASSDSRFNEQFF
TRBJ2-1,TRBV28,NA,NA,TGTGCCAGCAGTTACCCCCACAGCCAAGGGCAGTTCTTC,CASSYPHSQGQFF
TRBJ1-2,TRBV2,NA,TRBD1,TGTGCCAGCAATACAGGGGGAAACTATGGCTACACCTTC,CASNTGGNYGYTF
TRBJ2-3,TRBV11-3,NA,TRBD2,TGTGCCAGCAGCAAAGGACTAGCGAGTTTCACAGATACGCAGTATTTT,CASSKGLASFTDTQYF
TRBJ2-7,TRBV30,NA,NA,TGTGCCTGGAGTCCCCTAGACGACGAGCAGTACTTC,CAWSPLDDEQYF
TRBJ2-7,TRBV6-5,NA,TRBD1,TGTGCCAGCACCCGGGACAGGGCGTCGTTCTACGAGCAGTACTTC,CASTRDRASFYEQYF
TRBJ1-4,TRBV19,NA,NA,TGTGCCAGTAGATGGGGCCAGGCTGGGCGAAGTAAACTGTTTTTT,CASRWGQAGRSKLFF
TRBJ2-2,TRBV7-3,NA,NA,TGTGCCAGCAGCTTCCACGGGGGGGAGCTGTTTTTT,CASSFHGGELFF
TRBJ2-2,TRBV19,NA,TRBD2,TGTGCCAGTAGGAGGCTAGCGGGAGAAGTCGGGGAGCTGTTTTTT,CASRRLAGEVGELFF
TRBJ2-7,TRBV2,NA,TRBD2,TGTGCCAGCAGTGATCGTAGCGGGAGGGCCAGGGAGCAGTACTTC,CASSDRSGRAREQYF
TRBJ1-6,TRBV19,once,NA,TGTGCCAGTACTGCGCATAATTCACCCCTCCACTTT,CASTAHNSPLHF
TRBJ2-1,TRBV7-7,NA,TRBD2,TGTGCTAGCAGCTTAGGGAGGGATCTATACAATGAGCAGTTCTTC,CASSLGRDLYNEQFF
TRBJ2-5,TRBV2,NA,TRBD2,TGTGCCAGCAGTGTTCTCGGACTAGCGGACTCCGGGGGGGAGACCCAGTACTTC,CASSVLGLADSGGETQYF
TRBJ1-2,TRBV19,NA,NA,TGTGCCAGTAGATGGGGGGTGTATGGCTACACCTTC,CASRWGVYGYTF
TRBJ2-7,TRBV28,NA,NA,TGTGCCAGCAGTAGTAGCTCCTACGAGCAGTACTTC,CASSSSSYEQYF
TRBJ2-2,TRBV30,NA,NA,TGTGCCTGGAGCCGCCTCCCCGGGGACACCGGGGAGCTGTTTTTT,CAWSRLPGDTGELFF
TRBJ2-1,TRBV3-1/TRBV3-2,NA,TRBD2,TGTGCCAGCAGCCAATCCGGGACTAGCATCCATGAGCAGTTCTTC,CASSQSGTSIHEQFF